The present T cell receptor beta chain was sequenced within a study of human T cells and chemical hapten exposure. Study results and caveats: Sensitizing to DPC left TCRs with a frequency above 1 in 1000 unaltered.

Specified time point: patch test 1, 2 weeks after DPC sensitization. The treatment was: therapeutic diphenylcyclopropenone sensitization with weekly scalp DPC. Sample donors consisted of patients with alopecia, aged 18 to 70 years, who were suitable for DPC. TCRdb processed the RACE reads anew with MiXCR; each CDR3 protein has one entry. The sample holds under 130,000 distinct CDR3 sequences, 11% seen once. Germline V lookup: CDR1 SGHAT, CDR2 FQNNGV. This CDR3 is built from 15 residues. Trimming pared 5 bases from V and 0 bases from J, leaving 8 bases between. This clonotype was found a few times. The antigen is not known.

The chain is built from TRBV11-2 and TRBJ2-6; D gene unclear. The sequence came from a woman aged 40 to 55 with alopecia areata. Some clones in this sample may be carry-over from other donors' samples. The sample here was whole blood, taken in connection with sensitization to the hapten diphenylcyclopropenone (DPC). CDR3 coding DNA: TGTGCCAGCAGCCCCCGACACTCTGGGGCCAACGTCCTGACTTTC. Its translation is CASSPRHSGANVLTF.